The T cell receptor (beta chain) described here comes from a study of blood T cell repertoires in COVID-19. Study-wide background: Specimens from acute and convalescent COVID-19 originated in the United States, Italy and Spain.

Under the authors' procedure: Nucleated cell counts were estimated from reference gene primer amplification. Method: immunoSEQ multiplex PCR; TCRdb's copy keeps in-frame clones and lacks some. From that table come the V and J calls and clone size; the DNA was used to work out D and trimming. The sample contains around 100,000 clones, approximately 88% of which appear only once. Source material: peripheral blood. This TCR derives from a man between 45 and 60 years old with COVID-19, enrolled during active disease.

The CDR3 reads CASSPRMAQETQYF. The CDR3 nucleotides read TGTGCCAGCTCACCACGCATGGCCCAAGAGACCCAGTACTTC. The rearrangement uses TRBV18 and TRBJ2-5, with D uncertain. V was pared by 1 base and J by 1 base, with 7 bases between. This CDR3 spans 14 amino acids. The germline V gene encodes CDR1 KGHSH and CDR2 LQKENI. Complete variable domain (other parts from reference TRBV18 and TRBJ2-5): NAGVMQNPRHLVRRRGQEARLRCSPMKGHSHVYWYRQLPEEGLKFMVYLQKENIIDESGMPKERFSAEFPKEGPSILRIQQVVRGDSAAYFCASSPRMAQETQYFGPGTRLLVL.